Sequencing of this T cell receptor (beta chain) was carried out in a study of blood T cell repertoires in COVID-19. Study summary: Sources were T cells, B-cell-depleted T cells, or PBMCs; the material itself was cDNA or gDNA.

Germline lookup yields CDR1 KGHSH and CDR2 LQKENI. V gave up 4 bases and J gave up 1 base, with 7 bases separating them. The CDR3 sequence is 13 residues long. The repertoire was sequenced with immunoSEQ multiplex PCR; TCRdb's copy has only in-frame clones and lacks some. Of tens of thousands of clones in the sample, around 89% were seen once. This TCR came from a human donor in a cohort sampled during active COVID-19. What was sequenced was peripheral blood. The V and J genes are TRBV18 and TRBJ1-1, with a tentative D call TRBD1 (6 bases). The CDR3 protein is CASSLGGNTEAFF. CDR3 DNA: TGTGCCAGCTCACTAGGGGGGAACACTGAAGCTTTCTTT.